A selection of T cell receptor beta chains follows, all from one sample in a study of T cell changes during pregnancy in multiple sclerosis. This table comes from immunoSEQ multiplex PCR, and its TCRdb copy is limited to in-frame clones, with some not included. The sample lists over 85,000 clones; 85% to 95% were seen once. Specimen: peripheral blood, collected in the first trimester of pregnancy. These receptor sequences come from a female donor in good health, enrolled as a control in a pregnancy study. Each CDR3 is given with its conserved first and last residue.

v_gene	j_gene	CDR3aa
TRBV7-6	TRBJ1-2	CASSFPGTGWFLGIANYGYTF
TRBV6-5	TRBJ2-2	CASTKRAGELFF
TRBV18	TRBJ2-7	CASSPPEGRYEQYF
TRBV7-9	TRBJ1-2	CASSPTGDGYTF
TRBV5-1	TRBJ2-7	CASSLKGAEQYF
TRBV5-1	TRBJ1-1	CASSLEGRGRGEAFF
TRBV9	TRBJ2-3	CASTLTSGGSSTDTQYF
TRBV7-2	TRBJ2-7	CASSWAAGVPTYEQYF
TRBV5-4	TRBJ1-3	CASSHSGQRNTIYF
TRBV6-1	TRBJ2-1	CASNHGVDEQFF
TRBV7-2	TRBJ2-2	CASSPTVNTGELFF
TRBV28	TRBJ1-1	CASSLSQGRGAFF
TRBV28	TRBJ1-2	CASSLGTGAYSGYTF
TRBV5-4	TRBJ1-2	CASSPSSQLFGYTF
TRBV19	TRBJ2-1	CASSRGSGGSSYNEQFF
TRBV9	TRBJ2-7	CARTEGHGNEQYF
TRBV27	TRBJ2-5	CASSYRSGGAGETQYF
TRBV7-8	TRBJ1-2	CASSLTQGAYGYTF
TRBV11-1	TRBJ2-2	CASSPLGRGGGELFF
TRBV6-5	TRBJ2-3	CASTKGTGSTDTQYF
TRBV5-4	TRBJ1-6	CASSLAGFSPLHF
TRBV6-6	TRBJ1-1	CASSYQRTGDTEAFF
TRBV28	TRBJ2-3	CASSKLGARLAGGTSDTQYF
TRBV5-1	TRBJ1-2	CASSPGQGLNYGYTF
TRBV7-9	TRBJ1-1	CASSFGARGREAFF
TRBV5-1	TRBJ2-2	CASSGGLAGNTGELFF
TRBV5-6	TRBJ1-2	CASSLELAYGYTF
TRBV6-5	TRBJ1-1	CASSYSRTGVNTEAFF
TRBV7-2	TRBJ1-5	CASSLAYDQPQHF
TRBV7-9	TRBJ1-4	CASSYMGGDEKLFF
TRBV7-2	TRBJ1-2	CASSPSGTGAYGYTF
TRBV6-1	TRBJ1-6	CASSEGGKYSPLHF
TRBV27	TRBJ1-1	CASSLNLNTEAFF
TRBV2	TRBJ1-1	CASSGHRGDTEAFF
TRBV18	TRBJ2-5	CASSMMTGLNEQDF
TRBV27	TRBJ1-2	CASSLLPGSGNYGYTF
TRBV7-2	TRBJ2-7	CASSLESSGVREQYF
TRBV6-5	TRBJ2-7	CASSYRGQGYEQYF
TRBV10-3	TRBJ2-5	CAISGRTGPQETQYF
TRBV27	TRBJ2-1	CASSLGRGNEQFF